The rows below give T cell receptor beta chains drawn from one sample of a study of blood T cell repertoires in COVID-19. Profiling relied on immunoSEQ multiplex PCR, and the TCRdb table lists in-frame clones only, not all of them. The data contain more than 150,000 clones, about 83% of them singletons. The sequencing input was peripheral blood. The receptors were sampled from a woman in her late teens or twenties who had recovered from COVID-19. Both conserved end residues are part of each CDR3. A D gene is named only where the DNA matches it firmly. Not all rows give a size; the values are once, few, many and, for expanded clones, a class.

size,D,length,V,J,CDR3,DNA
NA,NA,12,TRBV27,TRBJ1-1,CASSLYGGRAFF,TGTGCCAGCAGTTTATACGGGGGGAGAGCTTTCTTT
NA,TRBD2,15,TRBV19,TRBJ2-5,CASSNRRPGGETQYF,TGTGCCAGTAGTAATCGAAGACCGGGAGGAGAGACCCAGTACTTC
once,NA,13,TRBV9,TRBJ1-3,CASSDSLGNTIYF,TGTGCCAGCAGCGACTCGCTCGGAAACACCATATATTTT
NA,NA,15,TRBV7-9,TRBJ2-2,CASSLWDTGTGELFF,TGTGCCAGCAGCTTATGGGATACAGGGACCGGGGAGCTGTTTTTT
NA,NA,19,TRBV19,TRBJ1-5,CASSKPARGVGYSNQPQHF,TGTGCCAGTAGTAAACCCGCCAGGGGAGTGGGGTATAGCAATCAGCCCCAGCATTTT
NA,NA,18,TRBV3-1/TRBV3-2,TRBJ2-2,CASSQDLGSYLNTGELFF,TGTGCCAGCAGCCAAGATCTCGGGAGCTACCTGAACACCGGGGAGCTGTTTTTT
NA,NA,16,TRBV29-1,TRBJ2-5,CSVEKGHQEGQETQYF,TGCAGCGTTGAAAAGGGACACCAAGAGGGGCAAGAGACCCAGTACTTC
NA,NA,13,TRBV11-2,TRBJ1-2,CASSLVPDYGYTF,TGTGCCAGCAGCTTAGTTCCCGACTATGGCTACACCTTC
NA,TRBD2,16,TRBV9,TRBJ2-2,CASSPSGGAGTGELFF,TGTGCCAGCAGCCCTAGCGGGGGGGCTGGTACCGGGGAGCTGTTTTTT
NA,TRBD1,10,TRBV29-1,TRBJ1-1,CSIGQGRAFF,TGCAGCATTGGACAGGGGAGAGCTTTCTTT
NA,TRBD2,14,TRBV19,TRBJ2-3,CASSRRGREDTQYF,TGTGCCAGTAGTAGACGCGGGAGGGAAGATACGCAGTATTTT
NA,TRBD2,16,TRBV7-7,TRBJ2-3,CASSAVAGGPTDTQYF,TGTGCCAGCAGCGCTGTAGCGGGGGGGCCTACAGATACGCAGTATTTT
NA,TRBD2,16,TRBV7-2,TRBJ2-4,CASSITSGAVKNIQYF,TGTGCCAGCAGCATAACTAGCGGGGCAGTCAAAAACATTCAGTACTTC
once,TRBD2,13,TRBV12-3/TRBV12-4,TRBJ2-7,CASSFGGSYEQYF,TGTGCCAGCAGTTTCGGGGGGTCCTACGAGCAGTACTTC
NA,NA,15,TRBV7-8,TRBJ2-6,CASSFGSSGANVLTF,TGTGCCAGCAGCTTCGGGAGCTCTGGGGCCAACGTCCTGACTTTC
NA,TRBD2,17,TRBV24-1,TRBJ2-1,CATSDRWTSLNYNEQFF,TGTGCCACCAGTGATCGTTGGACTAGCCTTAACTACAATGAGCAGTTCTTC
NA,NA,13,TRBV7-9,TRBJ1-2,CASSSQGLDGYTF,TGTGCCAGCAGCTCGCAGGGTCTGGATGGCTACACCTTC
NA,TRBD1,12,TRBV9,TRBJ1-6,CASSATGGPLHF,TGTGCCAGCAGCGCCACAGGGGGACCCCTCCACTTT
NA,NA,14,TRBV7-2,TRBJ2-3,CASSPGLRLTTQYF,TGTGCCAGCAGCCCAGGACTGCGCTTAACTACGCAGTATTTT
NA,NA,13,TRBV5-4,TRBJ1-1,CASSFTGTLEAFF,TGTGCCAGCAGCTTCACCGGGACACTTGAAGCTTTCTTT
NA,NA,14,TRBV6-5,TRBJ2-3,CASSYRGTTDTQYF,TGTGCCAGCAGTTACAGGGGGACGACAGATACGCAGTATTTT
NA,NA,13,TRBV6-7,TRBJ2-1,CASPWGAYNEQFF,TGTGCCAGCCCTTGGGGGGCCTACAATGAGCAGTTCTTC
NA,NA,15,TRBV6-6,TRBJ1-4,CASSYSEFFNEKLFF,TGTGCCAGCAGTTACTCTGAGTTCTTTAATGAAAAACTGTTTTTT
NA,NA,15,TRBV14,TRBJ1-2,CASSQDWRRQYGYTF,TGTGCCAGCAGCCAAGATTGGCGGAGACAGTATGGCTACACCTTC
once,TRBD1,16,TRBV3-1/TRBV3-2,TRBJ2-7,CASSQTTRDRNYEQYF,TGTGCCAGCAGCCAAACGACCCGGGACAGGAACTACGAGCAGTACTTC
NA,TRBD2,16,TRBV7-2,TRBJ2-5,CASSFGTSGEKETQYF,TGTGCCAGCAGCTTCGGGACTAGCGGGGAGAAAGAGACCCAGTACTTC
NA,TRBD1,15,TRBV19,TRBJ2-7,CASSSPGQRKDEQYF,TGTGCCAGTAGTTCACCGGGACAGCGGAAGGACGAGCAGTACTTC
NA,NA,15,TRBV19,TRBJ1-2,CASSIRGDTIYGYTF,TGTGCCAGTAGTATACGGGGGGACACTATCTATGGCTACACCTTC
NA,NA,15,TRBV6-4,TRBJ1-2,CASSDSPGGARGYTF,TGTGCCAGCAGTGACTCGCCTGGGGGGGCTCGGGGCTACACCTTC
NA,TRBD2,12,TRBV7-6,TRBJ2-5,CASSREGETQYF,TGTGCCAGCAGCCGGGAGGGAGAGACCCAGTACTTC
NA,TRBD2,15,TRBV24-1,TRBJ2-3,CATSALAGDTDTQYF,TGTGCCACCAGTGCTTTAGCGGGGGACACAGATACGCAGTATTTT
NA,NA,14,TRBV6-5,TRBJ2-3,CATRRTFSTDTQYF,TGTGCCACCAGAAGGACTTTTTCCACAGATACGCAGTATTTT
NA,TRBD1,12,TRBV6-5,TRBJ1-2,CASTGGDYGYTF,TGTGCCAGCACAGGGGGAGACTATGGCTACACCTTC
NA,NA,13,TRBV6-5,TRBJ2-7,CASRQESSYEQYF,TGTGCCAGCCGACAGGAGAGCTCCTACGAGCAGTACTTC
few,TRBD2,15,TRBV6-2/TRBV6-3,TRBJ2-1,CASSLTGGSYNEQFF,TGTGCCAGCAGCCTAACGGGGGGCTCCTACAATGAGCAGTTCTTC
NA,NA,14,TRBV5-4,TRBJ1-4,CASKYQGRGEKLFF,TGTGCCAGCAAGTACCAGGGGCGCGGTGAAAAACTGTTTTTT